This T cell receptor beta chain is drawn from a study of T cells after yellow fever vaccination. Overall study: Fractions containing few cells were prepared with SMART-Seq v4 Ultra Low Input. Study-wide findings and caveats: The bulk population could contribute abundant contaminating clonotypes to FACS-sorted repertoires. Clones from primary vaccination mostly reappeared after the booster (around 96% CD4, 88% CD8). Weaker overall, the secondary response nonetheless peaked faster (day 5 versus 15).

The CDR3 extends over 15 amino acids. Deletions cut 6 bases from V and 1 base from J, with 15 bases between. Germline V gene sequence: CDR1 SGHRS, CDR2 YFSETQ. This clonotype was found a few times. Its antigen is not identified. TCRdb re-derived calls from the 5' RACE reads in MiXCR, one entry per CDR3 protein. The sample holds around 340,000 distinct CDR3 sequences; under 15% are singletons and the top ten take about 3%. This chain joins TRBV5-1 and TRBJ2-3, with D perhaps matching TRBD2 (5 bases). This sequence originates from a man in his late teens or twenties who received the YFV17D yellow fever vaccine. This material consisted of CD4+ T cells sorted from PBMCs, taken 15 days after the yellow fever booster vaccination. CDR3 DNA sequence: TGCGCCAGCATTCCGGGGTCCTCGGGCACAGATACGCAGTATTTT. Encoded protein: CASIPGSSGTDTQYF.